A single T cell receptor beta chain is shown here with its context. The antigen is unknown. These donors counted as nominally healthy when sampled, but unrecorded immune exposures were likely. With V trimmed by 6 bases and J by 3 bases, 5 bases remained unmatched. CDR1 is MGHDK and CDR2 is SYGVNS in the germline V gene. This CDR3 has 13 amino acids. The PCR employed 60 Vbeta primers together with 13 Jbeta primers. Profiling relied on immunoSEQ multiplex PCR, and the TCRdb table lists in-frame clones only, not all of them. The table gives 150,000 to 200,000 clones; the top ten clones make up approximately 6.5% of it. The data were taken from a study of cytomegalovirus exposure and HLA in healthy donors. Points from the study as a whole: Among TCR beta chains, those listed as cytomegalovirus-associated numbered about 160. Most CMV-associated TCR beta chains were later found to appear HLA-restricted.

The rearrangement joins TRBV25-1 to TRBJ2-7, with 7 bases identical to TRBD1. The sequenced material came from PBMCs. This sequence was found in a man aged 30 to 39 in good health and CMV-seronegative. The CDR3 region is CASRGQVLYEQYF. As DNA, the CDR3 is TGTGCCAGCAGAGGACAGGTTCTCTACGAGCAGTACTTC.